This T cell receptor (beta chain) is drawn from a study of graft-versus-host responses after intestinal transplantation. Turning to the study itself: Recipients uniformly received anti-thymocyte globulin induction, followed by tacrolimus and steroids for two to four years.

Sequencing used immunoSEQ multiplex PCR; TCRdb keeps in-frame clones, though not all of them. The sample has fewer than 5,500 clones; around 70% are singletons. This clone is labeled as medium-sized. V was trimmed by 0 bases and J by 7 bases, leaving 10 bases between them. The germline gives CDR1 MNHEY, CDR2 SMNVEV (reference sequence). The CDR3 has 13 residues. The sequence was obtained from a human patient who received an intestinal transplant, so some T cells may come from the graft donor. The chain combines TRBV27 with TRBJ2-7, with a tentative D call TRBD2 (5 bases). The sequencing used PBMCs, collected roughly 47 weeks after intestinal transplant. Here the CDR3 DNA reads TGTGCCAGCAGTTTATCGATAACGGGGGAGCAGTACTTC. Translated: CASSLSITGEQYF.